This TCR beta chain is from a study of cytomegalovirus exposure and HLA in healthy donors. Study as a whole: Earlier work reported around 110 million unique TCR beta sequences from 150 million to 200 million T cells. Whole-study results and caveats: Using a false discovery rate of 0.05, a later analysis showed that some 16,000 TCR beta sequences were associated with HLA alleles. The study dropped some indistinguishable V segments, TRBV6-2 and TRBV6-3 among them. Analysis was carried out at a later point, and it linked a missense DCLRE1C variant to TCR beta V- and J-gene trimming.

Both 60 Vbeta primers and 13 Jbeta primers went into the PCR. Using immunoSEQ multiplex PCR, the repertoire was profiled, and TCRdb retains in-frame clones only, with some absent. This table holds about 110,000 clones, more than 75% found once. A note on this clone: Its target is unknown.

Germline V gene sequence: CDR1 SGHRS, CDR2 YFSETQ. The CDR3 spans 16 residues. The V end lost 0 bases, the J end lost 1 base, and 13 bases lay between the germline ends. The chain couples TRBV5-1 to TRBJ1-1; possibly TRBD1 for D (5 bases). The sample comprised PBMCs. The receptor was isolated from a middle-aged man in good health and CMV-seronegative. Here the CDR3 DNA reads TGCGCCAGCAGCTTGGAGGCTATAGGACAGAACACTGAAGCTTTCTTT. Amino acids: CASSLEAIGQNTEAFF.